This record covers a single T cell receptor (beta chain). Its antigen is currently not known. Qualities for individual bases were not recorded, and no much larger clone is one base off. The donors were healthy, HIV-negative adults with no recently reported acute infections or vaccinations. All donors were Caucasian adults living in Nashville, Tennessee, USA. CD4+ T cells were enriched through magnetic negative selection, after which naive cells were positively selected on CD45RA and the remaining negative fraction served as the memory subset. Blood was collected by leukapheresis, and PBMCs were isolated by Ficoll-Histopaque density gradient centrifugation and then cryopreserved in liquid nitrogen vapor phase. Analytical flow cytometry was used to check the purity and quantity of every magnetically sorted T cell population. Genomic DNA was isolated from each sorted fraction and quantified by UV absorbance on a Nanodrop 2000c.

For CDR1 and CDR2, the germline V gene (reference sequence) lists GTSNPN and SVGIG. Reading from cysteine to phenylalanine, the CDR3 counts 15 amino acids. CDR3 DNA only is kept here, 45 bases in frame from base 1. The data originate from a study of shared clonotypes between healthy human individuals (dated by TCRdb to the early 2020s). Broadly, across the study: The cohort comprised two women and a few men aged 18 to 49 years. For each donor, CD4 naive and CD4 memory were each given three plates, CD8 naive was given two plates, and CD8 memory was given one plate. To increase sequencing depth and limit assay-specific biases, TCR repertoire library preparation and sequencing were carried out by different laboratories using diverse techniques. Leukapheresis yielded between about 0.94 and 8.9 billion PBMCs per donor. To estimate repertoire size and how much clonotypes are shared between individuals, the study performed deep sequencing of blood TCR repertoires from 4 to 6 healthy adults. Study-wide conclusions, independent of this receptor: The small number of donors limited the genetic and exposure-history diversity represented. Across four donors, 4.5% to 6.5% of naive CD4, over 3% of naive CD8, under 2.5% of memory CD4, and 0.4% of memory CD8 clonotypes were shared. Estimated clonotype richness was generally larger for naive than for memory subsets. Based on pairwise subsampling, the degree of clonotype sharing among donors was expected to be affected by sequencing depth. Compared with non-shared clonotypes, clonotypes shared by all four sorted-subset donors had higher generation probabilities. Sampling was restricted to blood, and TCR repertoires in tissue are likely to differ from TCR repertoires in blood. Even with the large sequencing depth, rarefaction of the sorted-subset datasets indicated that sequencing was incomplete.

Using the deep immunoSEQ assay, multiplex PCR amplified TCR CDR3 regions from genomic DNA. Extracted genomic DNA from each cell subset was spread evenly across all wells of several immunoSEQ 96-well plates, with each plate serving as a replicate. For sorted subsets, 150 to 250 ng genomic DNA, equal to 30,000 to 35,000 T cell genomes, was loaded into each replicate PCR. The purified libraries were quantified using a Qubit 3.0 fluorometer, sized with a Bioanalyzer 2100, and then quantified again using the KAPA Library Quantification kit. Each immunoSEQ 96-well plate was sequenced on its own single-read 150-cycle Illumina NextSeq 550 flow cell. The authors' analysis ran thus. The immunoSEQ output contained only junctional sequences without quality scores, so filtering could not match that applied to full-length reads. To assign V/J genes and CDR3, sequences were annotated using PyIR, a Python wrapper for IgBLAST v1.9, with IMGT germline references. Any read was removed if the V/J assignment was weak (E-value above 1e-6), the CDR3 was missing, or the read contained stop codons, out-of-frame junctions, or ambiguous translated residues. V3J clonotypes were defined by identical inferred V gene, J gene, and CDR3 amino acid sequence. The percentage overlap between two repertoires was calculated by dividing the number of shared unique clonotypes by the size of the smaller repertoire. Repertoire richness was assessed with RTK rarefaction, the Chao1 estimator, and Recon v2.1 estimates of unobserved clonotypes. Generation probabilities were computed with OLGA for all TCRbeta clonotypes obtained by the gDNA method from a few donors. Sourced from immuneACCESS, this table was stored by TCRdb with only in-frame sequences that have V and J called. A share of the clones is absent; for the studies checked, an unresolved V gene accounts for under half, and the remainder has no known explanation. The V and J calls and clone size come from that table; D and trimming were worked out from the DNA. This sample holds roughly 2.5 million clones; roughly 92% were observed only once. Clones ranked in the top ten supply 0.11% to 0.15% of the sample.

The material sequenced was naive CD4+ T cells sorted from blood. The sample's cell subset or site label is to be understood as: CD45RA+ positively selected. This sequence uses TRBV30 and TRBJ2-5; the D region may be TRBD1 or TRBD2, each matching 5 bases equally. The DNA end favors TRBJ2-7, so the J call may be wrong. The TCR was taken from a man younger than 30 in good health. CDR3 region: CAWSVLGGAGYEQYF. The nucleotides read TGTGCCTGGAGTGTACTTGGGGGAGCTGGTTACGAGCAGTACTTC.